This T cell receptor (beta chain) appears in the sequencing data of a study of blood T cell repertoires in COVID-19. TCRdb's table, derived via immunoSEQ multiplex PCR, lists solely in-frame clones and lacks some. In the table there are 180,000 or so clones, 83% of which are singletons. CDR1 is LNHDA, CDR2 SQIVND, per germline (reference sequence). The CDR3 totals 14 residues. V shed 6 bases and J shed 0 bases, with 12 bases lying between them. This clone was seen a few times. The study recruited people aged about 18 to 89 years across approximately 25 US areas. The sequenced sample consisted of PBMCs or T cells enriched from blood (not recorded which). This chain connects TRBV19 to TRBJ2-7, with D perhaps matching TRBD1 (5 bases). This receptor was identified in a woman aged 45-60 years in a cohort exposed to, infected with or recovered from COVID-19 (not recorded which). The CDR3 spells CASSLDRNSYEQYF. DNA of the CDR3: TGTGCCAGTAGCCTCGACAGAAACTCCTACGAGCAGTACTTC. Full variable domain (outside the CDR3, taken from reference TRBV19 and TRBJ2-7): DGGITQSPKYLFRKEGQNVTLSCEQNLNHDAMYWYRQDPGQGLRLIYYSQIVNDFQKGDIAEGYSVSREKKESFPLTVTSAQKNPTAFYLCASSLDRNSYEQYFGPGTRLTVT.